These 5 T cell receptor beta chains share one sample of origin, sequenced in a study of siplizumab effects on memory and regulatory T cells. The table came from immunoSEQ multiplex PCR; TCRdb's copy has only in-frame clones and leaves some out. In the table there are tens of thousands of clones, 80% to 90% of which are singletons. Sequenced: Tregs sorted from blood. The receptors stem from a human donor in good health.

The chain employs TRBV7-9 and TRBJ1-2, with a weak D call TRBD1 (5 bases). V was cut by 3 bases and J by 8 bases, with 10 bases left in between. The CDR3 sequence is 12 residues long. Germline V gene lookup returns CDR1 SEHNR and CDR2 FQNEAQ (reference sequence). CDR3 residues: CASSLQGGGYTF. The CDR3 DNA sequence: TGTGCCAGCAGCTTGCAGGGAGGGGGCTACACCTTC.

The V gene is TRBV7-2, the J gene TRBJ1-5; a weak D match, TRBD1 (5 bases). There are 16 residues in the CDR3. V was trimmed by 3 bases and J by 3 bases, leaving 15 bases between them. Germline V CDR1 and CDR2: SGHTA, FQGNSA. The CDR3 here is CASSFSTGTSNQPQHF. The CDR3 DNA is TGTGCCAGCAGCTTCTCCACCGGGACCTCCAATCAGCCCCAGCATTTT.

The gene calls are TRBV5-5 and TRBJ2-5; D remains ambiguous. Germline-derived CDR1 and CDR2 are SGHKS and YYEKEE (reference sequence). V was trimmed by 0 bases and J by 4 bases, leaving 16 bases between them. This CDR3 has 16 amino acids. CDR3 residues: CASSLGAKTIPETQYF. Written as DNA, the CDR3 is TGTGCCAGCAGCTTGGGGGCCAAAACTATACCAGAGACCCAGTACTTC.

CDR3 in DNA: TGCAGCGCTGGAGGGCTAGGGAACACCGGGGAGCTGTTTTTT. Its protein is CSAGGLGNTGELFF. The rearrangement links TRBV29-1 to TRBJ2-2; D possibly corresponds to TRBD2 (6 bases). Germline-derived CDR1 and CDR2 are SQVTM and ANQGSEA. CDR3 length: 14 residues. V gave up 7 bases and J gave up 1 base, with 13 bases separating them.

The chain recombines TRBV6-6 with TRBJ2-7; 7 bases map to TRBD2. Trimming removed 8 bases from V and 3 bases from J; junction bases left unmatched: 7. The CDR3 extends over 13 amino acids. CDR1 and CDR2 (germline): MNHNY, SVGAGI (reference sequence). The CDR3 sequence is CASWREGLYEQYF. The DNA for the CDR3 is TGTGCCAGCTGGAGGGAGGGCCTCTACGAGCAGTACTTC.